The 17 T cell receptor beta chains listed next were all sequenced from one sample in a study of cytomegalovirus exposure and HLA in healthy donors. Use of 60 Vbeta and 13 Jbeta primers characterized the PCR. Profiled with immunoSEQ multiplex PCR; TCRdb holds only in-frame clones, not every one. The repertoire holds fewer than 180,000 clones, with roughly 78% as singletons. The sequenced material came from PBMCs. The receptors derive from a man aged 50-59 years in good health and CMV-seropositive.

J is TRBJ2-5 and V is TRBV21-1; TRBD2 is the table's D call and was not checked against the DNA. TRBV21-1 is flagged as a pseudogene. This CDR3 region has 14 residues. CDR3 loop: CASSKASLQETQYF. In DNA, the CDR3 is TGTGCCAGCAGCAAAGCGTCACTCCAAGAGACCCAGTACTTC.

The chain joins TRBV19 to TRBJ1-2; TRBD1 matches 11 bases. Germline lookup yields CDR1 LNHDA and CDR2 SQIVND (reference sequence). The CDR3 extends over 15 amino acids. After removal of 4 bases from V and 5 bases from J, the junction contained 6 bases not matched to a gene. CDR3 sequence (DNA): TGTGCCAGTAGTACTTTCGGACAGGGGGCTTATGGCTACACCTTC. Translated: CASSTFGQGAYGYTF.

The CDR3 reads CAISGSGLTDTQYF. As DNA, the CDR3 is TGTGCCATCAGTGGAAGCGGGCTCACAGATACGCAGTATTTT. This chain links TRBV10-3 with TRBJ2-3, with D maybe TRBD2 (6 bases). The CDR3 runs 14 residues. Per the germline V gene, CDR1 is ENHRY and CDR2 is SYGVKD. V was trimmed by 4 bases and J by 2 bases, leaving 10 bases between them.

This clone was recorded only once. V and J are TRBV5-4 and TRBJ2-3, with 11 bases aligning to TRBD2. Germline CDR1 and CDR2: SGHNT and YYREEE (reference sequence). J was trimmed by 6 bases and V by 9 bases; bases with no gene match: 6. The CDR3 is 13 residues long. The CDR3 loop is CAILAGGVDTQYF. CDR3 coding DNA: TGTGCCATCCTAGCGGGAGGAGTGGATACGCAGTATTTT. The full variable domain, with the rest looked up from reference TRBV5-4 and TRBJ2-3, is ETGVTQSPTHLIKTRGQQVTLRCSSQSGHNTVSWYQQALGQGPQFIFQYYREEENGRGNFPPRFSGLQFPNYSSELNVNALELDDSALYLCAILAGGVDTQYFGPGTRLTVL.

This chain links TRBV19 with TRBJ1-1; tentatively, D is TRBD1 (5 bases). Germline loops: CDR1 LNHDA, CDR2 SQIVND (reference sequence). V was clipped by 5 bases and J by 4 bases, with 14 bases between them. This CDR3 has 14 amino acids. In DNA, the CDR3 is TGTGCCAGTAGTGAGGCAGGGTCGGGCACTGAAGCTTTCTTT. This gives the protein CASSEAGSGTEAFF.

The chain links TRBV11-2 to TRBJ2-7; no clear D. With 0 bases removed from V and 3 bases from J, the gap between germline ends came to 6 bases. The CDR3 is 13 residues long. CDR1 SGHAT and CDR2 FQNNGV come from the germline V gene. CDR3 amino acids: CASSLEFHYEQYF. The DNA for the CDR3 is TGTGCCAGCAGCTTAGAGTTCCACTACGAGCAGTACTTC.

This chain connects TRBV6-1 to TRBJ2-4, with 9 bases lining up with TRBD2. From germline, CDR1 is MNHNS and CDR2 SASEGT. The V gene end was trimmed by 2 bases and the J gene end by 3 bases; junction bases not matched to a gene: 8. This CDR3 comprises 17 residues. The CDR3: CASSELNSGSGKNIQYF. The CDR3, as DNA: TGTGCCAGCAGTGAACTCAATAGCGGGAGTGGCAAAAACATTCAGTACTTC.

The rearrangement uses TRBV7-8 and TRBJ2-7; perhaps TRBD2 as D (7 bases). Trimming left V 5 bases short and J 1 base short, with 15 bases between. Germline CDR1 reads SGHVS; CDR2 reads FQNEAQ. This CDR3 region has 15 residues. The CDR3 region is CASSLEGGASYEQYF. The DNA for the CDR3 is TGTGCCAGCAGCCTCGAAGGGGGGGCGTCCTACGAGCAGTACTTC.

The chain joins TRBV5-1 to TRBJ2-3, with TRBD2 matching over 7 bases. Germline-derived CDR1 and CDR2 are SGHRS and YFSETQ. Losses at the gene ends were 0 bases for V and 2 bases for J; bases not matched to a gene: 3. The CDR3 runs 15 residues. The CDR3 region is CASSLAAGPTDTQYF. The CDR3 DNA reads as TGCGCCAGCAGCTTGGCAGCGGGGCCCACAGATACGCAGTATTTT. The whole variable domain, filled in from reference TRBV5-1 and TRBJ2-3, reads KAGVTQTPRYLIKTRGQQVTLSCSPISGHRSVSWYQQTPGQGLQFLFEYFSETQRNKGNFPGRFSGRQFSNSRSEMNVSTLELGDSALYLCASSLAAGPTDTQYFGPGTRLTVL.

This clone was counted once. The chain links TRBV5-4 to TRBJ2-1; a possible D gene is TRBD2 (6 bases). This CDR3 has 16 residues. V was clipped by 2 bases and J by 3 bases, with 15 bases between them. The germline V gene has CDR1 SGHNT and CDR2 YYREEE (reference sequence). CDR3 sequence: CASSLPLGGSYNEQFF. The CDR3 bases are TGTGCCAGCAGCTTACCCCTTGGAGGGAGCTACAATGAGCAGTTCTTC.

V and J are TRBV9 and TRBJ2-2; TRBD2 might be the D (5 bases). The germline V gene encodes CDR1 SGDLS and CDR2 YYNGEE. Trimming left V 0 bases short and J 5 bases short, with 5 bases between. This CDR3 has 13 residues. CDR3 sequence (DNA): TGTGCCAGCAGCGTAGGGACTACCGGGGAGCTGTTTTTT. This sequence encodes CASSVGTTGELFF.

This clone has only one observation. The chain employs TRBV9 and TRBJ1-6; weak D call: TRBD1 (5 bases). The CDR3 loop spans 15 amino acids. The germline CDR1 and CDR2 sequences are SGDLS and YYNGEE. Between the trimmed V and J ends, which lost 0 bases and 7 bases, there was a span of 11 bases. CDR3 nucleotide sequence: TGTGCCAGCAGCGTAGAACCAAAGGGGAATTCACCCCTCCACTTT. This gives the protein CASSVEPKGNSPLHF.

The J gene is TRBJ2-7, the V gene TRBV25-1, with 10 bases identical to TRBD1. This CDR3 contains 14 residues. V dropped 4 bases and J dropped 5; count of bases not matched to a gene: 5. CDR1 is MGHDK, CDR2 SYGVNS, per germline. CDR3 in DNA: TGTGCCAGCAGTGCGGGACAGGGGTACCACGAGCAGTACTTC. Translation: CASSAGQGYHEQYF.

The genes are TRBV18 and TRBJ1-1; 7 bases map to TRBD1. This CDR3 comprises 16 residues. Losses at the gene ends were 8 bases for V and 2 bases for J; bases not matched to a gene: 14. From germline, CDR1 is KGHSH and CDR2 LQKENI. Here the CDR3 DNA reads TGTGCCAGCCCAAGGGGGTTGGGACAGACTAACACTGAAGCTTTCTTT. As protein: CASPRGLGQTNTEAFF.

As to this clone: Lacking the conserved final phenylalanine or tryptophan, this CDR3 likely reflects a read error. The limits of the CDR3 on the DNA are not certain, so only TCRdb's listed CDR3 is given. CDR3 protein: CASSAGGEVICHV. This sequence joins TRBV5-4 and TRBJ1-5. Inclusive of both ends, the CDR3 amounts to 13 amino acids. Germline V lookup: CDR1 SGHNT, CDR2 YYREEE (reference sequence).

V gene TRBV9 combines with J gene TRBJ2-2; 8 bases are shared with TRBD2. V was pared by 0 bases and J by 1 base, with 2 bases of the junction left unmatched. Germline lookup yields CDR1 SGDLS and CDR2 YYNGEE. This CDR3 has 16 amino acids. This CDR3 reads CASSVVSGKNTGELFF. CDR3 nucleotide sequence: TGTGCCAGCAGCGTAGTTAGCGGGAAGAACACCGGGGAGCTGTTTTTT.

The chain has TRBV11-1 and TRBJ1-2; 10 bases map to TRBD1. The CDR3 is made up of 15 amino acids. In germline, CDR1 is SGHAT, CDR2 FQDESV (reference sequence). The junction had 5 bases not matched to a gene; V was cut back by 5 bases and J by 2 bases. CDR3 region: CASSNRTGGNYGYTF. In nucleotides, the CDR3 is TGTGCCAGCAGCAATCGGACAGGGGGGAACTATGGCTACACCTTC.